This is a list of T cell receptor beta chains from one sample in a study of blood T cell repertoires in COVID-19. Libraries were prepared by immunoSEQ multiplex PCR; TCRdb keeps only in-frame clonotypes and omits some of them. The table has around 30,000 clones, over 85% seen once. Sequenced: peripheral blood. The source of these receptors is a male donor with active COVID-19. Both conserved end residues are part of each CDR3. D genes are given only for firm matches. Clone sizes are given selectively: once, few, many, or a class where the clone is expanded.

CDR3 | DNA | J | D | size | V
CASRDNGAKVTFYGYTF | TGTGCCAGCAGAGACAATGGGGCAAAGGTCACCTTCTATGGCTACACCTTC | TRBJ1-2 | NA | NA | TRBV27
CASSTTPQGTPRAFF | TGTGCCAGCAGCACCACGCCACAGGGAACCCCTAGAGCTTTCTTT | TRBJ1-1 | NA | NA | TRBV3-1/TRBV3-2
CASSQEVLAGAPGELFF | TGCGCCAGCAGCCAAGAGGTCCTAGCGGGGGCCCCCGGGGAGCTGTTTTTT | TRBJ2-2 | TRBD2 | NA | TRBV4-1
CASSFGGETEAFF | TGTGCCAGCAGCTTTGGAGGGGAGACTGAAGCTTTCTTT | TRBJ1-1 | NA | NA | TRBV11-3
CASSQEDRGYAGELFF | TGTGCCAGCAGCCAAGAGGACAGGGGATACGCCGGGGAGCTGTTTTTT | TRBJ2-2 | TRBD1 | NA | TRBV4-2
CASSRATGLYNSPLHF | TGTGCCAGTAGTAGGGCTACGGGACTTTATAATTCACCCCTCCACTTT | TRBJ1-6 | NA | NA | TRBV19
CASSLGHQSYEQYF | TGTGCCAGCAGCTTAGGACACCAATCCTACGAGCAGTACTTC | TRBJ2-7 | NA | NA | TRBV7-2
CASSLVQGSGANVLTF | TGTGCCAGCAGCTTAGTGCAGGGTTCTGGGGCCAACGTCCTGACTTTC | TRBJ2-6 | NA | NA | TRBV7-2
CASSPIWGAEAFF | TGTGCCAGCAGCCCGATTTGGGGAGCCGAAGCTTTCTTT | TRBJ1-1 | NA | NA | TRBV7-9
CASSLRLTGTGNIQYF | TGTGCCAGCAGCTTACGCCTTACTGGGACAGGGAACATTCAGTACTTC | TRBJ2-4 | TRBD1 | NA | TRBV5-6
CASSFGTGGYNSPLHF | TGCGCCAGCAGCTTCGGGACAGGGGGTTATAATTCACCCCTCCACTTT | TRBJ1-6 | TRBD1 | NA | TRBV5-1
CASSEGAGPAYGYTF | TGCGCCAGCAGTGAAGGGGCAGGCCCGGCCTATGGCTACACCTTC | TRBJ1-2 | NA | NA | TRBV10-1
CASSLQGINTEAFF | TGTGCCAGCAGCTTACAGGGGATTAACACTGAAGCTTTCTTT | TRBJ1-1 | NA | NA | TRBV7-9
CASSQVGGSGGPSSYEQYF | TGCGCCAGCAGCCAAGTTGGGGGGTCGGGCGGGCCCTCCTCCTACGAGCAGTACTTC | TRBJ2-7 | NA | NA | TRBV4-1
CASAGQAFNSPLHF | TGTGCCAGTGCGGGACAGGCATTTAATTCACCCCTCCACTTT | TRBJ1-6 | TRBD1 | few | TRBV2
CASTAAGTTDTQYF | TGTGCCAGCACTGCGGCAGGGACAACAGATACGCAGTATTTT | TRBJ2-3 | NA | NA | TRBV5-4
CASSIDRWPAAYGYTF | TGTGCCAGTAGTATAGATAGATGGCCTGCGGCCTATGGCTACACCTTC | TRBJ1-2 | NA | NA | TRBV19
CASSPEERGRDIQYF | TGTGCCAGCTCACCCGAGGAACGGGGGAGGGACATTCAGTACTTC | TRBJ2-4 | TRBD2 | NA | TRBV18
CASSPSGLRTDTQYF | TGTGCCAGCAGCCCGTCGGGACTTCGAACAGATACGCAGTATTTT | TRBJ2-3 | NA | NA | TRBV7-3
CASSLQASGNTIYF | TGTGCCAGCAGCTTGCAGGCCTCTGGAAACACCATATATTTT | TRBJ1-3 | NA | NA | TRBV5-4
CASSLGGPTNYGYTF | TGTGCCAGCAGCTTGGGGGGGCCGACTAACTATGGCTACACCTTC | TRBJ1-2 | NA | NA | TRBV5-4
CASSPRTGGFFNYGYTF | TGTGCCAGCAGCCCCCGGACAGGGGGGTTCTTTAACTATGGCTACACCTTC | TRBJ1-2 | TRBD1 | NA | TRBV4-2
CASIAGPVLTDTQYF | TGCGCCAGCATCGCGGGGCCCGTACTAACAGATACGCAGTATTTT | TRBJ2-3 | NA | NA | TRBV5-1
CAWSLGRGRYNEQFF | TGTGCCTGGAGTCTAGGCAGGGGGAGATACAATGAGCAGTTCTTC | TRBJ2-1 | TRBD1 | NA | TRBV30
CASSPAQGTSYNEQFF | TGTGCCAGCTCACCAGCGCAGGGGACCTCCTACAATGAGCAGTTCTTC | TRBJ2-1 | NA | NA | TRBV18
CASSPGTGGETEAFF | TGTGCCAGCAGTCCGGGGACAGGGGGCGAAACTGAAGCTTTCTTT | TRBJ1-1 | TRBD1 | NA | TRBV6-5
CASSPQVLSGDTQYF | TGTGCCAGCAGCCCGCAGGTGTTGAGTGGGGATACGCAGTATTTT | TRBJ2-3 | NA | NA | TRBV7-6
CASSPRTLSSYNEQFF | TGTGCCAGCAGCCCCCGGACACTTTCTTCCTACAATGAGCAGTTCTTC | TRBJ2-1 | NA | NA | TRBV7-3
CASSSLSRTGELFF | TGTGCCAGCAGCTCCTTGAGTCGCACCGGGGAGCTGTTTTTT | TRBJ2-2 | NA | NA | TRBV11-3
CSASLGASYNEQFF | TGCAGTGCTAGTTTGGGGGCTTCCTACAATGAGCAGTTCTTC | TRBJ2-1 | NA | NA | TRBV20-1
CASSHPGQGFATNEKLFF | TGCGCCAGCAGCCACCCGGGACAAGGTTTCGCAACTAATGAAAAACTGTTTTTT | TRBJ1-4 | NA | NA | TRBV4-1
CASDEELRNTEAFF | TGTGCCAGCGACGAGGAATTACGGAACACTGAAGCTTTCTTT | TRBJ1-1 | NA | NA | TRBV2
CASSLGGQANYGYTF | TGTGCCAGCAGCTTAGGTGGGCAGGCTAACTATGGCTACACCTTC | TRBJ1-2 | NA | NA | TRBV7-3
CASSEGQGYEQYF | TGCGCCAGCAGTGAGGGGCAGGGTTACGAGCAGTACTTC | TRBJ2-7 | NA | NA | TRBV10-1
CASQVDEGYNEAFF | TGTGCCTCTCAGGTGGATGAGGGATACAATGAAGCTTTCTTT | TRBJ1-1 | NA | NA | TRBV6-4
CASSSGGGSPNEQFF | TGTGCCAGCAGCTCGGGCGGGGGGTCTCCAAATGAGCAGTTCTTC | TRBJ2-1 | TRBD2 | NA | TRBV7-9
CASSVDRRYNEQFF | TGTGCCAGCAGTGTCGACAGGCGCTACAATGAGCAGTTCTTC | TRBJ2-1 | NA | NA | TRBV2
CASSPRTSGGITDTQYF | TGTGCCAGCAGCCCCCGGACTAGCGGGGGAATCACAGATACGCAGTATTTT | TRBJ2-3 | TRBD2 | NA | TRBV11-3
CASSSFGPGNYGYTF | TGTGCCAGCAGCTCCTTCGGTCCAGGAAACTATGGCTACACCTTC | TRBJ1-2 | NA | NA | TRBV3-1/TRBV3-2
CASSQEIGTGGIGNTIYF | TGTGCCAGCAGCCAAGAAATCGGGACAGGGGGCATTGGAAACACCATATATTTT | TRBJ1-3 | TRBD1 | NA | TRBV3-1/TRBV3-2
CASSLGDSTYEQYF | TGCGCCAGCAGCTTGGGGGACAGTACCTACGAGCAGTACTTC | TRBJ2-7 | TRBD1 | once | TRBV5-1
CASRPTTGNTIYF | TGTGCCAGCAGGCCAACTACAGGAAACACCATATATTTT | TRBJ1-3 | NA | NA | TRBV12-3/TRBV12-4
CASSQGRASSSYNEQFF | TGCGCCAGCAGCCAAGGGAGGGCCAGTAGCTCCTACAATGAGCAGTTCTTC | TRBJ2-1 | NA | NA | TRBV4-3
CASSPQDRGVTYEQYF | TGTGCCAGCAGCCCCCAGGACAGAGGGGTGACCTACGAGCAGTACTTC | TRBJ2-7 | NA | NA | TRBV11-2
CASSQAGGSTDTQYF | TGTGCCAGCAGCCAAGCGGGGGGGAGCACAGATACGCAGTATTTT | TRBJ2-3 | TRBD2 | NA | TRBV3-1/TRBV3-2
CASSIQGTNTGELFF | TGTGCCAGTAGTATCCAGGGTACGAACACCGGGGAGCTGTTTTTT | TRBJ2-2 | NA | NA | TRBV19